This TCR beta chain was sequenced during a study of shared clonotypes between healthy human individuals. General observations from the study: As a rule, naive subsets had a larger estimated richness than memory subsets.

A remark on this clone: Antigen unknown.

Genomic DNA belonging to each subset was distributed in equal measure over several immunoSEQ plates. The protocol was immunoSEQ multiplex PCR, while the TCRdb copy is restricted to in-frame clones and leaves out a portion. The sample records some 2,500,000 clones, over 85% being singletons. The CDR3 is 15 amino acids. CDR1 and CDR2 from the germline V gene are SGHAT and FQDESV (reference sequence). The ends were cut back, 0 bases at V and 7 bases at J, with 16 bases in the middle. The sequence came from a man between 18 and 29 years old in good health. Some clones in this sample may be carry-over from other donors' samples. The specimen was naive CD4+ T cells from PBMCs. Specified subset: CD45RA+ positively selected. The V call is TRBV11-1, the J call TRBJ2-7, with unresolved D. This chain's CDR3 is CASSLALGARREQYF. The CDR3 DNA is TGTGCCAGCAGCTTAGCGCTGGGTGCTCGACGGGAGCAGTACTTC.